What follows describes a single T cell receptor beta chain. Antigen unknown. This specimen belongs to a study of response to subunit inactivated influenza vaccine. General study findings and limits: The authors put forward the suggestion that each seasonal influenza vaccination may bring in only a limited number of new T cells.

The CDR3 contains 17 residues. V lost 3 bases, J lost 6 bases, and 8 bases stayed unmatched. CDR1 and CDR2 (germline): SGHRS, YFSETQ. TCRdb reanalysed the RT-PCR reads using MiXCR and keeps one entry per CDR3 protein. The sample has around 580,000 distinct CDR3 sequences, around 13% seen once. This specimen was PBMCs from blood, taken roughly 13 days after vaccination. This chain links TRBV5-1 with TRBJ2-3; 15 positions match TRBD2. This TCR derives from a man in his fifties who received an inactivated influenza vaccine. CDR3 residues: CASSSGLAGGHTDTQYF. For the CDR3, the DNA is TGCGCCAGCAGCTCGGGACTAGCGGGAGGACACACCGATACGCAGTATTTT.